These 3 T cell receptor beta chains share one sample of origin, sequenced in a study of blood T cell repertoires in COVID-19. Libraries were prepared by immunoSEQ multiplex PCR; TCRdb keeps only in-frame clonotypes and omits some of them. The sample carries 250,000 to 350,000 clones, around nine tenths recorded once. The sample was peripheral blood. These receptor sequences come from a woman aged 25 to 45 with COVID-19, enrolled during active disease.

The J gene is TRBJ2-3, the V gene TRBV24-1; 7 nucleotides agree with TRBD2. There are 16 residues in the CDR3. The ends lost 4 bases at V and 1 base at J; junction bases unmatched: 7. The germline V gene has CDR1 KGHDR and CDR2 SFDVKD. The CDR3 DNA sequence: TGTGCCACCAGTGAGTCCCTCGCGGGAGGCACAGATACGCAGTATTTT. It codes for CATSESLAGGTDTQYF.

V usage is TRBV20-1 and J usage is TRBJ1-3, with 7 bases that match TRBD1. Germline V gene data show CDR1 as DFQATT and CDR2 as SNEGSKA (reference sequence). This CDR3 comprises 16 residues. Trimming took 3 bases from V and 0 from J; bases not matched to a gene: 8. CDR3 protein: CSASVDRRNSGNTIYF. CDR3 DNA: TGCAGTGCTAGTGTGGACAGGCGAAACTCTGGAAACACCATATATTTT.

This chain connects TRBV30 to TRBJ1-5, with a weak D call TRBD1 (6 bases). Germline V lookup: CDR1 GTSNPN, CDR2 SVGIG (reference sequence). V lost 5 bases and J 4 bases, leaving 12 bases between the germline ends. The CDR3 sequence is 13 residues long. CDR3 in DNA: TGTGCCTGGGCAGGACAGAGAAATCAGCCCCAGCATTTT. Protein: CAWAGQRNQPQHF. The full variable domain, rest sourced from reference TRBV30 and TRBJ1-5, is SQTIHQWPATLVQPVGSPLSLECTVEGTSNPNLYWYRQAAGRGLQLLFYSVGIGQISSEVPQNLSASRPQDRQFILSSKKLLLSDSGFYLCAWAGQRNQPQHFGDGTRLSIL.